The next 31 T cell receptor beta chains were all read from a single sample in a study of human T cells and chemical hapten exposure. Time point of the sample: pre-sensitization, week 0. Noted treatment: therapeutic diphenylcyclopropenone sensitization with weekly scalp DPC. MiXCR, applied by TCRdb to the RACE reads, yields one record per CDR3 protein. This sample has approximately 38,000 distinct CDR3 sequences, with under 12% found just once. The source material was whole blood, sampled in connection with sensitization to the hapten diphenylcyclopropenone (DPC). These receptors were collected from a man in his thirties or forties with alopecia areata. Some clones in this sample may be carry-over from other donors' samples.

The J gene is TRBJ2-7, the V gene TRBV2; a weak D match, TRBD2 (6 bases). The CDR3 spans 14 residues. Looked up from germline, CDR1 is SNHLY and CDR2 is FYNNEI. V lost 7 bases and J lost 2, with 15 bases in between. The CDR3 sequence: CASTPPAGTYEQYF. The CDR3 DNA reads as TGTGCCAGCACCCCGCCAGCGGGTACCTACGAGCAGTACTTC.

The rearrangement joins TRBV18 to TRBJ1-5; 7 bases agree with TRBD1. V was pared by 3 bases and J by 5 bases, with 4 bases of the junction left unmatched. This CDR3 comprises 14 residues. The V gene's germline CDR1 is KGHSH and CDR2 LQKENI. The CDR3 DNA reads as TGTGCCAGCTCACCTGCAACAGGGGATCAGCCCCAGCATTTT. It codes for CASSPATGDQPQHF.

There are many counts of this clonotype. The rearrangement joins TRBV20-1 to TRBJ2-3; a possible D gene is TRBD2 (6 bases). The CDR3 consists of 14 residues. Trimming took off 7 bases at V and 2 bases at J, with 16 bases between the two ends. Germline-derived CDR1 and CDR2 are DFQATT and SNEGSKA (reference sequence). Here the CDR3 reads CSGMEGRVTDTQYF. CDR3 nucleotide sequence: TGCAGTGGAATGGAGGGAAGGGTCACAGATACGCAGTATTTT.

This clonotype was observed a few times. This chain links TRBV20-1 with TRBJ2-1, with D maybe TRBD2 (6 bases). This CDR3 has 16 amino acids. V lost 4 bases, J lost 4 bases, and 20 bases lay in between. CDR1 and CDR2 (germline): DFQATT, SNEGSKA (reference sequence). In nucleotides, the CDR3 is TGCAGTGCTACAGCCTGGTATAGCGGCGAGTACAATGAGCAGTTCTTC. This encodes CSATAWYSGEYNEQFF.

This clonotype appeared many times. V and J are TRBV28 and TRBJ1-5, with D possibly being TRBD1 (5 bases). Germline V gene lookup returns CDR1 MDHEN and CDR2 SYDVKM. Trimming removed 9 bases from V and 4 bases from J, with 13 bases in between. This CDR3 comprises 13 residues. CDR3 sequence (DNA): TGTGCCAGTAACGGGGCCGGGAATCAGCCCCAGCATTTT. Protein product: CASNGAGNQPQHF.

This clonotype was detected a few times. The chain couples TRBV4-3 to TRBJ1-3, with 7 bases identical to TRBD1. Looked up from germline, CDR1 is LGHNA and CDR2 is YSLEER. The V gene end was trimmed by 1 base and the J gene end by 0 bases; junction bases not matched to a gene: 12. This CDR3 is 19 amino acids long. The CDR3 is CASSQVSTGVGGSGNTIYF. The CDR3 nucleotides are TGCGCCAGCAGCCAAGTGTCAACAGGGGTTGGTGGCTCTGGAAACACCATATATTTT.

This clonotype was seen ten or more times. The CDR3 DNA follows: TGTGCCAGCAGCGCTAGCGGAGATACGCAGTATTTT. Translating it yields CASSASGDTQYF. The chain carries TRBV7-2 and TRBJ2-3; 7 bases map to TRBD2. The V segment lost 5 bases and the J segment 5 bases; nucleotides outside the gene matches: 1. In germline, CDR1 is SGHTA, CDR2 FQGNSA. This CDR3 is built from 12 residues. The full variable domain, completed using reference TRBV7-2 and TRBJ2-3, is GAGVSQSPSNKVTEKGKDVELRCDPISGHTALYWYRQSLGQGLEFLIYFQGNSAPDKSGLPSDRFSAERTGGSVSTLTIQRTQQEDSAVYLCASSASGDTQYFGPGTRLTVL.

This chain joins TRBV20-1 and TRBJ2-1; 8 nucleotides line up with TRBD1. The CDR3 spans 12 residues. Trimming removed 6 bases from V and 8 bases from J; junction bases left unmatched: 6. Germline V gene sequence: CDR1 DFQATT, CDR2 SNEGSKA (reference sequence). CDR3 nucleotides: TGCAGTGCCCCGGGACAGGCGGATGAGCAGTTCTTC. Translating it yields CSAPGQADEQFF.

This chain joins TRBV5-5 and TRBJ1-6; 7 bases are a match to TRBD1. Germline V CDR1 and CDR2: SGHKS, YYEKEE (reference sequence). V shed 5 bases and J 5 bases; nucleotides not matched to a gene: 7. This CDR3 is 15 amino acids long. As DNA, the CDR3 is TGTGCCAGCAGACTGCCTACAGGGGATAATTCACCCCTCCACTTT. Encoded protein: CASRLPTGDNSPLHF. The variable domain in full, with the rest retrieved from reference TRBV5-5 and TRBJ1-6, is DAGVTQSPTHLIKTRGQQVTLRCSPISGHKSVSWYQQVLGQGPQFIFQYYEKEERGRGNFPDRFSARQFPNYSSELNVNALLLGDSALYLCASRLPTGDNSPLHFGNGTRLTVT.

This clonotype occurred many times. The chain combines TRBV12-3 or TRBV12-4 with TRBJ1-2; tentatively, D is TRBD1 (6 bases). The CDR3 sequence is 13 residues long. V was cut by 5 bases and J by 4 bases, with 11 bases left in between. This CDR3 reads CASSPPDSYGYTF. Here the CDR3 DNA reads TGTGCCAGCAGTCCCCCGGACAGCTATGGCTACACCTTC.

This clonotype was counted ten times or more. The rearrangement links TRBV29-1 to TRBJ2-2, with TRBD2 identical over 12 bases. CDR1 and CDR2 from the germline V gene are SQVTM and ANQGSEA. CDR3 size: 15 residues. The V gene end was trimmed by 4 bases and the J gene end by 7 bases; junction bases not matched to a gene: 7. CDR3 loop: CSVVTSGSFYGELFF. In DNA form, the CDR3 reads TGCAGCGTTGTGACTAGCGGGAGCTTTTACGGGGAGCTGTTTTTT.

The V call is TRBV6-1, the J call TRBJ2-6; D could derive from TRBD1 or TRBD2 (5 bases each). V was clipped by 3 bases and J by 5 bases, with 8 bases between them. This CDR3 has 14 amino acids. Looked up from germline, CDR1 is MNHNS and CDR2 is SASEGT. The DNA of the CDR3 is TGTGCCAGCAGTGAGGGGACCTGGGCCAACGTCCTGACTTTC. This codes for CASSEGTWANVLTF.

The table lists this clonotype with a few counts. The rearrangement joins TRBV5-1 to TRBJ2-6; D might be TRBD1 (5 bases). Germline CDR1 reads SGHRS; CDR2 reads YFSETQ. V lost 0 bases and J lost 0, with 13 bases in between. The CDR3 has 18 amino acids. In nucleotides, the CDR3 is TGCGCCAGCAGCTTGGTGTTAGGGGTTAGCTCTGGGGCCAACGTCCTGACTTTC. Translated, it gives CASSLVLGVSSGANVLTF. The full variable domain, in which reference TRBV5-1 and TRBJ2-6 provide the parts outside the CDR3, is KAGVTQTPRYLIKTRGQQVTLSCSPISGHRSVSWYQQTPGQGLQFLFEYFSETQRNKGNFPGRFSGRQFSNSRSEMNVSTLELGDSALYLCASSLVLGVSSGANVLTFGAGSRLTVL.

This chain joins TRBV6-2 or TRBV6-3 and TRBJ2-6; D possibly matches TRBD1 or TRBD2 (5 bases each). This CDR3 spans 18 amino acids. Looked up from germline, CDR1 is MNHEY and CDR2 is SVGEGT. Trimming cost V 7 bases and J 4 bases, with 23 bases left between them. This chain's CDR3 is CASTYGASAASGANVLTF. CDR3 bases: TGTGCCAGCACCTACGGGGCATCAGCGGCGAGCGGGGCCAACGTCCTGACTTTC.

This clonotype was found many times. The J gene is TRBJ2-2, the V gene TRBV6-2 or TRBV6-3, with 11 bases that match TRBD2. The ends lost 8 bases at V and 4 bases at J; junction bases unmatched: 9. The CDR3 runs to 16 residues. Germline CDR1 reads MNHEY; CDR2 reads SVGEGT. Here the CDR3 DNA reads TGTGCCAGCTCGAACCTAGCGGGAGGTCCCACCGGGGAGCTGTTTTTT. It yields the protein CASSNLAGGPTGELFF.

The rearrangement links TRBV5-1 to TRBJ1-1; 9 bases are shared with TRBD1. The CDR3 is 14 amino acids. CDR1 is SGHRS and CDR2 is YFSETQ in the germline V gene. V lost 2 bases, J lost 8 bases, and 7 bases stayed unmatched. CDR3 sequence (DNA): TGCGCCAGCAGCTTACCGGGACAGGGCCCAGAAGCTTTCTTT. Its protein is CASSLPGQGPEAFF.

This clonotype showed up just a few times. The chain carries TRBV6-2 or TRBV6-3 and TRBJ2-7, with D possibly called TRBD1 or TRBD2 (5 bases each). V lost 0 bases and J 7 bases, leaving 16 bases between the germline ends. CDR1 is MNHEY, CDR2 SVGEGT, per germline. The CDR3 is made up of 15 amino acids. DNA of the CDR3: TGTGCCAGCAGTTACTCGGGACCTGCCCCAGGGGAGCAGTACGTC. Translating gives CASSYSGPAPGEQYV.

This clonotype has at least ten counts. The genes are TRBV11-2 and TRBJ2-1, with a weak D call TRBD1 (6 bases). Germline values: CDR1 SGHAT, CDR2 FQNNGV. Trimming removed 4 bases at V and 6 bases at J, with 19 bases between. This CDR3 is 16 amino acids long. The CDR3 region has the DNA TGTGCCAGCAGCTCGCCCCGACAGGCCGCCGGCAATGAGCAGTTCTTC. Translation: CASSSPRQAAGNEQFF.

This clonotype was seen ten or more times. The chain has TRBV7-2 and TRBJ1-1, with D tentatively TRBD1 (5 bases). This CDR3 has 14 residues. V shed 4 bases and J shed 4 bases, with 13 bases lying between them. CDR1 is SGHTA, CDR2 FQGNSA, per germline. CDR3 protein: CASSWRGWGTEAFF. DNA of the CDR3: TGTGCCAGCAGCTGGAGGGGTTGGGGCACTGAAGCTTTCTTT. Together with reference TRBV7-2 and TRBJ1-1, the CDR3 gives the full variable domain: GAGVSQSPSNKVTEKGKDVELRCDPISGHTALYWYRQSLGQGLEFLIYFQGNSAPDKSGLPSDRFSAERTGGSVSTLTIQRTQQEDSAVYLCASSWRGWGTEAFFGQGTRLTVV.

In nucleotides, the CDR3 is TGTGCCAGCAGTGCAGAGGAACCCTACGAGCAGTACTTC. Translating it yields CASSAEEPYEQYF. V usage is TRBV2 and J usage is TRBJ2-7; D not resolved. V lost 4 bases to trimming and J lost 2 bases, with 9 bases between them. This CDR3 spans 13 amino acids. CDR1 and CDR2 from the germline V gene are SNHLY and FYNNEI.

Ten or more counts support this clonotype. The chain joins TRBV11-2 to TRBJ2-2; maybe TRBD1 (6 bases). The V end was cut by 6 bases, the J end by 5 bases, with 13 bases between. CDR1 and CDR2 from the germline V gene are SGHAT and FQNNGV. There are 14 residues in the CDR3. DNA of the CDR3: TGTGCCAGCAGTCAAACAGGGCTTACCGGGGAGCTGTTTTTT. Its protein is CASSQTGLTGELFF.

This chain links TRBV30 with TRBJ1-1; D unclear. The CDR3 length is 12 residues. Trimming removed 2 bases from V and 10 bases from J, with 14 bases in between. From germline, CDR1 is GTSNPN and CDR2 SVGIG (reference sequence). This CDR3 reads CAWSPGWQLAFF. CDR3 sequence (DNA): TGTGCCTGGAGTCCCGGTTGGCAGCTAGCTTTCTTT.

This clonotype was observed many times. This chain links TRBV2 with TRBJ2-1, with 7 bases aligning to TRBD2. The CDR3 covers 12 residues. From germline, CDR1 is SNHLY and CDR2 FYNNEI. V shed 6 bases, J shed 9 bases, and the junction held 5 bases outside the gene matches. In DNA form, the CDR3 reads TGTGCCAGCAGCTGGGGGGGAAGTGAGCAGTTCTTC. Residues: CASSWGGSEQFF.

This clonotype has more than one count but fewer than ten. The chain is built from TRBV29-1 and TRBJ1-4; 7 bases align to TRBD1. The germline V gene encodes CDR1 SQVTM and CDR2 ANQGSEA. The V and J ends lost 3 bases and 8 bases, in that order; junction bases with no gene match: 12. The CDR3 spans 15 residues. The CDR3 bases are TGCAGCGTTGATGAGGTTCGGCAGGGGGACGAAAAACTGTTTTTT. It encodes CSVDEVRQGDEKLFF.

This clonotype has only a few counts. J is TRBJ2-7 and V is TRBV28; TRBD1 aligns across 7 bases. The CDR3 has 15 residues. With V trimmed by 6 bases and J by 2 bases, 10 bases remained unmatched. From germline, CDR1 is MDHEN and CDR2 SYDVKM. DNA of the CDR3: TGTGCCAGCAGCCGACCCCTGGGACAGACCTACGAGCAGTACGTC. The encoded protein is CASSRPLGQTYEQYV.

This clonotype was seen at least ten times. CDR3 amino acids: CSAGGKGGTDTQYF. CDR3 nucleotide sequence: TGCAGTGCCGGAGGGAAAGGCGGCACAGATACGCAGTATTTT. This chain uses TRBV20-1 with TRBJ2-3, with D perhaps matching TRBD2 (6 bases). Looked up from germline, CDR1 is DFQATT and CDR2 is SNEGSKA (reference sequence). V lost 6 bases to trimming and J lost 1 base, with 14 bases between them. The length of the CDR3 is 14 residues.

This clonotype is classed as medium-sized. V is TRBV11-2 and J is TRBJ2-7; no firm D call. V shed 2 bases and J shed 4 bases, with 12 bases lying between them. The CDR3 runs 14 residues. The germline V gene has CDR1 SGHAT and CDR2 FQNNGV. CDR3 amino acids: CASSLIGGSYEQYF. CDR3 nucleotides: TGTGCCAGCAGCTTAATCGGTGGATCTTACGAGCAGTACTTC.

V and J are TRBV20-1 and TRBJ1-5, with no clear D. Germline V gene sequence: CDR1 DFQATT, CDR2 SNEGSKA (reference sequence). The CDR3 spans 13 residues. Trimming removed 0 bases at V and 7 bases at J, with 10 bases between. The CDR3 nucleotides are TGCAGTGCTAGAGATTGGGGAGTGCAGCCCCAGCATTTT. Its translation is CSARDWGVQPQHF.

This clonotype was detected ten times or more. This chain's CDR3 is CASSQRSMTARGAFF. DNA for the CDR3: TGTGCCAGCAGCCAAAGATCGATGACGGCCCGAGGGGCTTTCTTT. The genes are TRBV3-1 and TRBJ1-1; D is ambiguous. The length of the CDR3 is 15 residues. V was cut by 2 bases and J by 11 bases, with 21 bases left in between. Germline-derived CDR1 and CDR2 are LGHDT and YNNKEL (reference sequence).

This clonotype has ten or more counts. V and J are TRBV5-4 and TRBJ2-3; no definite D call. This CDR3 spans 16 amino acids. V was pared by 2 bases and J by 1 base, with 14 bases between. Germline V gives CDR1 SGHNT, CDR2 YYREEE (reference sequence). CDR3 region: CASSFAVWAGTDTQYF. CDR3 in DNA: TGTGCCAGCAGCTTCGCCGTCTGGGCGGGCACAGATACGCAGTATTTT.

The DNA for the CDR3 is TGTGCCAGCAGCCGACAGGACTACGAGCAGTACTTC. Amino acid sequence: CASSRQDYEQYF. The chain carries TRBV7-9 and TRBJ2-7; possible D gene TRBD1, 6 bases. CDR1 and CDR2 from the germline V gene are SEHNR and FQNEAQ (reference sequence). The CDR3 contains 12 residues. V lost 5 bases, J lost 3 bases, and 8 bases lay in between.